These 13 T cell receptor beta chains were all obtained from the same sample, sequenced in a study of beta chain features in type 1 diabetes. Expressed TCRB transcripts were sequenced after all isolated RNA was converted to cDNA. TCRdb's table, derived via immunoSEQ multiplex PCR, lists solely in-frame clones and lacks some. Of 130,000 to 150,000 clones listed, around 51% are singletons. Sequencing input: Tregs from blood. Receptors originate from a young man in good health.

The rearrangement uses TRBV7-6 and TRBJ1-2; D is unclear. Germline values: CDR1 SGHVS, CDR2 FNYEAQ. The CDR3 totals 12 residues. V was trimmed by 4 bases and J by 8 bases, leaving 11 bases between them. CDR3 region: CASSSSAGGYTF. The CDR3 coding sequence is TGTGCCAGCAGCTCCTCGGCAGGCGGCTACACCTTC.

This clone turned up a few times. CDR3 amino acids: CASRPGTGGYEQYF. Written as DNA, the CDR3 is TGCGCCAGCAGACCCGGGACAGGGGGTTACGAGCAGTACTTC. The chain links TRBV5-1 to TRBJ2-7, with 11 bases lining up with TRBD1. Germline CDR1 SGHRS, CDR2 YFSETQ. The V gene end was trimmed by 5 bases and the J gene end by 4 bases; junction bases not matched to a gene: 5. CDR3 length: 14 amino acids.

This clone occurred a few times. This CDR3 reads CASSPDRTISTDTQYF. CDR3 DNA: TGTGCCAGCAGCCCGGACAGGACGATAAGCACAGATACGCAGTATTTT. V usage is TRBV7-2 and J usage is TRBJ2-3; 7 bases fit TRBD1. V lost 5 bases to trimming and J lost 0 bases; unmatched junction nucleotides: 8. The CDR3 sequence is 16 residues long. Germline V gives CDR1 SGHTA, CDR2 FQGNSA.

This clone was detected only a few times. The V call is TRBV13, the J call TRBJ1-1; D call uncertain. V was pared by 0 bases and J by 1 base, with 9 bases between. CDR1 is PRHDT, CDR2 FYEKMQ, per germline (reference sequence). The CDR3 is 15 amino acids. CDR3 DNA: TGTGCCAGCAGCTTAGGCCCCGAGCGGAACACTGAAGCTTTCTTT. Translated: CASSLGPERNTEAFF.

This clone was counted a few times. Other DNA sequences in this sample translate to the same CDR3. V usage is TRBV28 and J usage is TRBJ2-7; no clear D gene. Trimming shortened V by 5 bases and J by 2 bases, and 7 bases separated the two germline ends. Germline V gene sequence: CDR1 MDHEN, CDR2 SYDVKM. The CDR3 extends over 12 amino acids. The DNA of the CDR3 is TGTGCCAGCAGTCTCACGGCCTACGAGCAGTACTTC. Encoded protein: CASSLTAYEQYF.

The CDR3 DNA sequence: TGCAGCGTTGGTCGAGTTGAAGAGACCCAGTACTTC. This sequence encodes CSVGRVEETQYF. V gene TRBV29-1 combines with J gene TRBJ2-5; D unclear. Germline CDR1 and CDR2: SQVTM and ANQGSEA. This CDR3 is built from 12 residues. Deletions cut 4 bases from V and 3 bases from J, with 9 bases between.

The rearrangement uses TRBV27 and TRBJ2-5, with a possible D match to TRBD2 (5 bases). Germline CDR1 is MNHEY and CDR2 is SMNVEV (reference sequence). CDR3 length: 15 amino acids. V lost 5 bases to trimming and J lost 5 bases, with 18 bases between them. In nucleotides, the CDR3 is TGTGCCAGCAGTCCTCGGACTGGAAGAACGGAGACCCAGTACTTC. Protein: CASSPRTGRTETQYF.

The gene calls are TRBV11-3 and TRBJ2-2; 8 bases align to TRBD1. From germline, CDR1 is SGHNT and CDR2 YENEEA. With V trimmed by 4 bases and J by 4 bases, 5 bases remained unmatched. This CDR3 spans 15 amino acids. CDR3 residues: CASSSGQGFTGELFF. CDR3 nucleotides: TGTGCCAGCAGCTCCGGACAGGGTTTCACCGGGGAGCTGTTTTTT.

The rearrangement joins TRBV5-8 to TRBJ1-1; 8 bases are a match to TRBD1. Germline V CDR1 and CDR2: SGHTS, YDEGEE. The CDR3 covers 13 residues. V shed 4 bases, J shed 11 bases, and the junction held 10 bases outside the gene matches. CDR3 amino acids: CASSRRQGTPAFF. CDR3 DNA sequence: TGTGCCAGCAGCCGTAGACAGGGGACACCGGCTTTCTTT.

About this clone itself: This CDR3 fails to terminate in the conserved phenylalanine or tryptophan, so it likely reflects a read error. V usage is TRBV6-5 and J usage is TRBJ2-7; 9 nucleotides agree with TRBD1. The CDR3 spans 14 residues. J gave up 6 bases and V 5 bases, and 8 bases lay outside the gene matches. CDR1 is MNHEY, CDR2 SVGAGI, per germline. The CDR3 DNA is TGTGCCAGCAGTAAATGGGACAGGGAGGGCGAGCAGTACCTC. Amino acids: CASSKWDREGEQYL.

The genes are TRBV7-2 and TRBJ1-5; tentatively, D is TRBD1 (5 bases). The V gene lost 1 base and the J gene lost 3 bases, with 10 bases spanning the gap. The CDR3 runs to 15 residues. Germline V CDR1 and CDR2: SGHTA, FQGNSA. CDR3 loop: CASSLEAGINQPQHF. The CDR3 coding sequence is TGTGCCAGCAGCTTAGAGGCAGGGATCAATCAGCCCCAGCATTTT.

The DNA of the CDR3 is TGTGCCAGCAGCCAAGCCCAGGGGCTTAGCACAGATACGCAGTATTTT. It translates to CASSQAQGLSTDTQYF. The rearrangement links TRBV4-2 to TRBJ2-3; the D gene is possibly TRBD1 (6 bases). CDR1 LGHNA and CDR2 YNFKEQ come from the germline V gene. The CDR3 extends over 16 amino acids. V gave up 1 base and J gave up 0 bases, with 11 bases separating them.

V is TRBV7-6 and J is TRBJ1-5; TRBD1 agrees at 7 bases. The germline gives CDR1 SGHVS, CDR2 FNYEAQ. The junction had 5 bases not matched to a gene; V was cut back by 4 bases and J by 2 bases. The CDR3 extends over 15 amino acids. Here the CDR3 DNA reads TGTGCCAGCAGCTCTTACAGGGGAGGCAATCAGCCCCAGCATTTT. Translated, it gives CASSSYRGGNQPQHF.